This TCR beta chain is drawn from a study of T cell responses to AZD1222 COVID-19 vaccine. Second-dose schedules of about 4 or about 12 weeks were combined. About this clone itself: Antigen specificity is unknown.

Study-wide results and limits: Across the whole spike, CD4 TCRs peaked at regions 160-218 and 743-854. White British people made up most donors, females outnumbered males, and clonal diversity was possibly underestimated.

Measured with immunoSEQ multiplex PCR; TCRdb has only the in-frame clones, and not every one. The sample records 90,000 to 120,000 clones, roughly 90% being singletons. Trimming took 9 bases from V and 4 from J, leaving 10 bases between them. This CDR3 has 12 amino acids. This receptor was identified in an adult who received the AZD1222 COVID-19 vaccine. The input for sequencing was peripheral blood, taken 28 days after the second AZD1222 dose. The chain links TRBV12-3 or TRBV12-4 to TRBJ1-3; TRBD1 might be the D (6 bases). The CDR3 DNA reads as TGTGCCAGTACAGGGTCCGGAAACACCATATATTTT. Protein sequence: CASTGSGNTIYF.